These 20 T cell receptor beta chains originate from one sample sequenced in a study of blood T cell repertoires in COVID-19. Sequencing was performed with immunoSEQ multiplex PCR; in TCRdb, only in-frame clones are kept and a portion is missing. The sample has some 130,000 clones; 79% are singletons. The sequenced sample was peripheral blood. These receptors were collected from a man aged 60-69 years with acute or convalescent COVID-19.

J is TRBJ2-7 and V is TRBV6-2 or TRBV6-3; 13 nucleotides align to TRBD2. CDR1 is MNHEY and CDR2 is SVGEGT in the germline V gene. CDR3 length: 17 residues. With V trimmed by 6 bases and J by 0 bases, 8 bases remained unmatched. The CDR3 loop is CASSPGTSGAFSYEQYF. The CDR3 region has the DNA TGTGCCAGCAGCCCCGGGACTAGCGGGGCCTTCTCCTACGAGCAGTACTTC.

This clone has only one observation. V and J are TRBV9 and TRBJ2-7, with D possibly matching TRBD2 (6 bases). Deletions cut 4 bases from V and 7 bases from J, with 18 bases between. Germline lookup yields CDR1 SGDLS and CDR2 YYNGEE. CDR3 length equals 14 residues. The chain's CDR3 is CASSPAGSPGEQYF. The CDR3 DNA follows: TGTGCCAGCAGCCCAGCGGGCTCCCCGGGGGAGCAGTACTTC.

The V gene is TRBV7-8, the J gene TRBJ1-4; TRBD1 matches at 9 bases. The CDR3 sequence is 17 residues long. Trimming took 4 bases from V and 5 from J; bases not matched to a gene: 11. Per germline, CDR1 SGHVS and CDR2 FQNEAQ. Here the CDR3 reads CASSSLGTGTGNEKLFF. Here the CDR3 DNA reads TGTGCCAGCAGCTCCCTCGGGACCGGGACAGGGAATGAAAAACTGTTTTTT. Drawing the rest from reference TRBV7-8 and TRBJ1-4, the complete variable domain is GAGVSQSPRYKVAKRGQDVALRCDPISGHVSLFWYQQALGQGPEFLTYFQNEAQLDKSGLPSDRFFAERPEGSVSTLKIQRTQQEDSAVYLCASSSLGTGTGNEKLFFGSGTQLSVL.

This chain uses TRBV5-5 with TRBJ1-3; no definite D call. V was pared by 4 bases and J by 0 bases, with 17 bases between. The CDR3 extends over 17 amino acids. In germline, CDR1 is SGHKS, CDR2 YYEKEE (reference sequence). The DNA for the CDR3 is TGTGCCAGCAGCCTAACTTTTGACACCTACTCTGGAAACACCATATATTTT. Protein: CASSLTFDTYSGNTIYF.

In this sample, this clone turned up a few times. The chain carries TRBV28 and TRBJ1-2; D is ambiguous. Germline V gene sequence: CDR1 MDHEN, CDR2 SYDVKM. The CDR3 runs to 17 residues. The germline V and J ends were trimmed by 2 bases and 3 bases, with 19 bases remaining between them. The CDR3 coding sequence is TGTGCCAGCAGTTTACCCTTCCTAGGGAGGACTTACTATGGCTACACCTTC. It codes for CASSLPFLGRTYYGYTF.

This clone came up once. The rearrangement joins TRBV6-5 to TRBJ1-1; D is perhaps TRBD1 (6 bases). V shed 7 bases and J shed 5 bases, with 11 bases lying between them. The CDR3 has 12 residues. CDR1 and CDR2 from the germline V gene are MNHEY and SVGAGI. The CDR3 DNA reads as TGTGCCAGCAACAGGGCTTGGACTGAAGCTTTCTTT. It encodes CASNRAWTEAFF.

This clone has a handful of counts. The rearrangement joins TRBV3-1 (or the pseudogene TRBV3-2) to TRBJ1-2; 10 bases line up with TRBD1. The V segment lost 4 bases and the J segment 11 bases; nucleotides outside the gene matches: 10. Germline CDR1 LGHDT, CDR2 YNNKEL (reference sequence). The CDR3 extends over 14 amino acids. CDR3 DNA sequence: TGTGCCAGCAGCCTCGGACAGGGGGTGTCGAAGTACACCTTC. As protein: CASSLGQGVSKYTF.

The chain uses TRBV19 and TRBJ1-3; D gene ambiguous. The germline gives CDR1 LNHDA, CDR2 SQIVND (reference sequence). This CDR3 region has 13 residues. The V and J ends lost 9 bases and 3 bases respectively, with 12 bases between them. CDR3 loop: CASTEKRGNTIYF. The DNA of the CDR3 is TGTGCCAGCACAGAGAAACGTGGAAACACCATATATTTT.

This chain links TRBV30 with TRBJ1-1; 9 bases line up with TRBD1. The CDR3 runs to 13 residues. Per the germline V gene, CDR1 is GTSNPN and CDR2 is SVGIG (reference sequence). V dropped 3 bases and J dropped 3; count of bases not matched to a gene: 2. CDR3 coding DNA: TGTGCCTGGAGGAGGGACAGGGACACTGAAGCTTTCTTT. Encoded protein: CAWRRDRDTEAFF.

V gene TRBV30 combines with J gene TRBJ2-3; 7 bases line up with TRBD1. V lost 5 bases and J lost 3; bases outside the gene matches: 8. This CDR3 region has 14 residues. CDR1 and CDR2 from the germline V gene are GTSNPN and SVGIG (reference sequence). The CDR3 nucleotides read TGTGCCTGGGGCTCGGACAGGTCAACAGATACGCAGTATTTT. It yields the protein CAWGSDRSTDTQYF.

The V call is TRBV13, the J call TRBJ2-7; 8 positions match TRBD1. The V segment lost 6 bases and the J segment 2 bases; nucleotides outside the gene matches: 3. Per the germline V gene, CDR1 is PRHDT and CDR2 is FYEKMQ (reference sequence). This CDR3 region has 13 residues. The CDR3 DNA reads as TGTGCCAGCAGAGTACAGGGGGCCTACGAGCAGTACTTC. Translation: CASRVQGAYEQYF.

CDR3 sequence (DNA): TGTGCCAGCAGCTTAGGAGGGACAGGCTACGAGCAGTACTTC. Translation gives CASSLGGTGYEQYF. The rearrangement joins TRBV7-2 to TRBJ2-7; 8 nucleotides line up with TRBD1. The CDR3 is made up of 14 amino acids. Germline trimming cut 1 base from V and 3 bases from J; bases unmatched to any gene: 2. CDR1 and CDR2 from the germline V gene are SGHTA and FQGNSA.

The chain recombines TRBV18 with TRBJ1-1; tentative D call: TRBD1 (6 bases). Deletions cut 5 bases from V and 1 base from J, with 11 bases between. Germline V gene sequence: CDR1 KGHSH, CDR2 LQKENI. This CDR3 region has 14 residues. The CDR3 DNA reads TGTGCCAGCTCAGCCGGGACAAAGAACACTGAAGCTTTCTTT. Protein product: CASSAGTKNTEAFF.

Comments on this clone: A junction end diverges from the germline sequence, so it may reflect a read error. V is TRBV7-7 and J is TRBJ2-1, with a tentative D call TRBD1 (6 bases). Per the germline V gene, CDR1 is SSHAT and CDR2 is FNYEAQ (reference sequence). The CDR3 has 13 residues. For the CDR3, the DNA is TGTGCTAGCAGCTTACTGGACAGTCATGAGCAGTTCTTC. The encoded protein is CASSLLDSHEQFF.

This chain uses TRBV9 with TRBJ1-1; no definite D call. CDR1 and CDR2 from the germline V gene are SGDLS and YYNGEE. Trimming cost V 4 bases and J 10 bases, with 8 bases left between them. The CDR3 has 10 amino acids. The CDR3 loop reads CASSPTVAFF. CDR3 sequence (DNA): TGTGCCAGCAGCCCTACCGTAGCTTTCTTT.

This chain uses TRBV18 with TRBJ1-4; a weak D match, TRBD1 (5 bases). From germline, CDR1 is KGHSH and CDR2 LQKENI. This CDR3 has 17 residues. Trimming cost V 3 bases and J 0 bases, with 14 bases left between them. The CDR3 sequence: CASSPTTGESTNEKLFF. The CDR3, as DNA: TGTGCCAGCTCACCTACTACAGGCGAATCAACTAATGAAAAACTGTTTTTT.

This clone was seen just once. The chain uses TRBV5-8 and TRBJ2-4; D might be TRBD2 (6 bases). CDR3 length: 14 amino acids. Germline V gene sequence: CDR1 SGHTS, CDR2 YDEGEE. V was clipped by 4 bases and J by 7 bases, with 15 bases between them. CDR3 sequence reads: CASSLDLARNIQYF. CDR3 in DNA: TGTGCCAGCAGCCTGGACCTAGCGAGGAACATTCAGTACTTC. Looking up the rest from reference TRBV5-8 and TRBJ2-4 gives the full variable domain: EAGVTQSPTHLIKTRGQQATLRCSPISGHTSVYWYQQALGLGLQFLLWYDEGEERNRGNFPPRFSGRQFPNYSSELNVNALELEDSALYLCASSLDLARNIQYFGAGTRLSVL.

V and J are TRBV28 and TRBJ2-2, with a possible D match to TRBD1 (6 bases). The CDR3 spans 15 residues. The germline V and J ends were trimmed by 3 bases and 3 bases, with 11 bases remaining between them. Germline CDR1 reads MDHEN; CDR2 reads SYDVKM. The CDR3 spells CASSLGATHTGELFF. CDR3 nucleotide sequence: TGTGCCAGCAGTTTGGGGGCGACCCACACCGGGGAGCTGTTTTTT.

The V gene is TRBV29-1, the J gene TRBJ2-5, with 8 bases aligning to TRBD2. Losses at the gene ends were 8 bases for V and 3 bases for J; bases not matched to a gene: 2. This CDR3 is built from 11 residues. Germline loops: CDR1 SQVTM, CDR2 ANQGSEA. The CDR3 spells CSTAGEETQYF. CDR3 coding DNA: TGCAGCACAGCGGGGGAAGAGACCCAGTACTTC.

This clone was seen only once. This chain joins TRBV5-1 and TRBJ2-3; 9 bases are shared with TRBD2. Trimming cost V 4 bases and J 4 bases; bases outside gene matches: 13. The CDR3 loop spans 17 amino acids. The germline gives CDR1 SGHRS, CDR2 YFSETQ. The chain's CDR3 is CASSLPRREGRADTQYF. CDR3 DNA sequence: TGCGCCAGCAGCCTACCCCGGCGGGAGGGCAGGGCAGATACGCAGTATTTT.